This T cell receptor beta chain was sequenced for a study of T cell responses to AZD1222 COVID-19 vaccine. Whole-study results and caveats: The sample set comprised mostly white British donors with more females, and clonal diversity was possibly underestimated. Sampling captured repertoires only after the peak T cell response. Close to half of spike-specific TCRs reportedly recognize unmutated variant regions. Only a handful of AZD1222 recipients were seropositive at baseline.

The table came from immunoSEQ multiplex PCR; TCRdb's copy has only in-frame clones and leaves some out. The sample consists of around 130,000 clones, 80% to 95% of them appearing once. J was trimmed by 4 bases and V by 2 bases; bases with no gene match: 4. This CDR3 is built from 14 residues. Germline V gives CDR1 SGHRS, CDR2 YFSETQ. Regarding this clone: Its antigen is not identified.

The chain uses TRBV5-1 and TRBJ1-2, with TRBD1 identical over 8 bases. The clonotype comes from an adult who received the MenACWY meningococcal vaccine as a control. The material was peripheral blood, obtained 28 days after the second dose of the MenACWY control vaccine. CDR3 loop: CASSFGQGPYGYTF. CDR3 sequence (DNA): TGCGCCAGCAGCTTCGGACAGGGACCCTATGGCTACACCTTC.